What follows describes a single T cell receptor beta chain. The antigen is undetermined. Extraction of RNA preceded its reverse transcription into cDNA, which served as the sequencing template. Using immunoSEQ multiplex PCR, the repertoire was profiled, and TCRdb retains in-frame clones only, with some absent. Seen here are 110,000 or so clones, approximately 51% observed once, and the top ten hold about 3.3%. The data are from a study of CD8+ T cells in alopecia areata. Stated treatment: oral pan-JAK inhibitor, 5-10 mg twice daily. General study findings and limits: There were many expanded lesional clones persisting in scalp and blood during tofacitinib. Uncertainty remains about how baseline CD8+ expansion links to response, with one nonresponder.

The CDR3 extends over 14 amino acids. Deletions cut 2 bases from V and 2 bases from J, with 9 bases between. Germline V gene data show CDR1 as SGHTA and CDR2 as FQGNSA. The rearrangement links TRBV7-2 to TRBJ1-2; D is ambiguous. The source material was CD4+ T cells sorted from blood, sampled at week 24, from a patient treated with tofacitinib. The TCR sequence derives from a human donor with alopecia areata. CDR3 coding DNA: TGTGCCAGCAGCTTATGGCAGGAGAACTATGGCTACACCTTC. Amino acid sequence: CASSLWQENYGYTF.